This is a list of T cell receptor beta chains from one sample in a study of T cell responses to AZD1222 COVID-19 vaccine. This table comes from immunoSEQ multiplex PCR, and its TCRdb copy is limited to in-frame clones, with some not included. This sample yields 100,000 to 150,000 clones, of which 85% to 90% are seen a single time; around a quarter belongs to the top ten. Material: peripheral blood, obtained on day 0 of AZD1222 vaccination. All receptors come from an adult in good health. Each CDR3 is given with its conserved first and last residue. Fields, in order: V gene, J gene, D gene, clone size, CDR3 DNA, CDR3 protein. D genes are given only for firm matches. Rows may omit the clone size; those that give it use once, few, many or a size class.

TRBV12-5,TRBJ1-3,TRBD1,NA,TGTGCTAGTGGTCAGGGGGGTCCTGGAAACACCATATATTTT,CASGQGGPGNTIYF
TRBV29-1,TRBJ2-5,TRBD1,NA,TGCAGCGTTGAAGACCCCGACAGGGGGCTCCAAGAGACCCAGTACTTC,CSVEDPDRGLQETQYF
TRBV3-1/TRBV3-2,TRBJ1-1,TRBD1,NA,TGTGCCAGCAGCCAAGAGGGGACAGTCCTCCCGGGCACTGAAGCTTTCTTT,CASSQEGTVLPGTEAFF
TRBV11-2,TRBJ1-1,NA,NA,TGTGCCAGCAGAGCTTATAGGAACACTGAAGCTTTCTTT,CASRAYRNTEAFF
TRBV9,TRBJ2-7,TRBD2,NA,TGTGCCAGCAGCGTAGGACTAGCGGGAGCGGGCTACGAGCAGTACTTC,CASSVGLAGAGYEQYF
TRBV7-6,TRBJ1-1,NA,NA,TGTGCCAGCAGCTTAGTCCCCGGTTCCGGCACTGAAGCTTTCTTT,CASSLVPGSGTEAFF
TRBV5-1,TRBJ2-7,TRBD1,NA,TGCGCCAGCAGCCCGTACCGGGACAGGGGAAGCGAGCAGTACTTC,CASSPYRDRGSEQYF
TRBV3-1/TRBV3-2,TRBJ1-2,NA,NA,TGTGCCAGCAGCTCTGGACCGTATGGCTACACCTTC,CASSSGPYGYTF
TRBV5-1,TRBJ2-7,NA,NA,TGCGCCAGCAGCTTGAGGCCGATCCAGGAGCAGTACTTC,CASSLRPIQEQYF
TRBV30,TRBJ2-7,NA,few,TGTGCCTGGCAAAGGGGTCTGGGCTCCTACGAGCAGTACTTC,CAWQRGLGSYEQYF
TRBV27,TRBJ1-1,NA,once,TGTGCCAGCAGCCTTCGTCACCCGGGGTCTGAAGCTTTCTTT,CASSLRHPGSEAFF
TRBV7-9,TRBJ2-1,TRBD2,NA,TGTGCCAGCAGCCCTGGACTAGCGCTTTACAATGAGCAGTTCTTC,CASSPGLALYNEQFF
TRBV7-2,TRBJ1-1,NA,NA,TGTGCCAGCAGCTTTGGTAGGGGTCAGGAAGCTTTCTTT,CASSFGRGQEAFF
TRBV7-3,TRBJ2-2,NA,NA,TGTGCCAGCAGCTTCCGGACCGGGACGAACACCGGGGAGCTGTTTTTT,CASSFRTGTNTGELFF
TRBV7-9,TRBJ2-6,NA,NA,TGTGCCAGCAGCTTAGGCTCTAGCTCCTCTGGGGCCAACGTCCTGACTTTC,CASSLGSSSSGANVLTF
TRBV19,TRBJ2-2,TRBD2,NA,TGTGCCACCCGGGGGGGCGTCTCCGGGGAGCTGTTTTTT,CATRGGVSGELFF
TRBV9,TRBJ1-1,NA,NA,TGTGCCAGCAGCCCCCGGGCAGAAGGGGCCCGTCTGTTGAACACTGAAGCTTTCTTT,CASSPRAEGARLLNTEAFF
TRBV5-1,TRBJ2-3,NA,few,TGCGCCAGCAGCCCCGGATCCACAGATACGCAGTATTTT,CASSPGSTDTQYF
TRBV6-5,TRBJ1-1,NA,NA,TGTGCCAGCAGTTCCGGGACGACTGAAGCTTTCTTT,CASSSGTTEAFF
TRBV6-4,TRBJ1-6,NA,few,TGTGCCAGCAGGGATACCTCCTGGAATTCACCCCTCCACTTT,CASRDTSWNSPLHF
TRBV9,TRBJ2-1,TRBD2,NA,TGTGCCAGCAGCCTCACTAGCGGGAGGGGTGGGGGGAATGAGCAGTTCTTC,CASSLTSGRGGGNEQFF
TRBV12-3/TRBV12-4,TRBJ1-5,NA,NA,TGTGCCAGCAGTCTGCAGGAGAATCAGCCCCAGCATTTT,CASSLQENQPQHF
TRBV5-6,TRBJ1-5,NA,NA,TGTGCCAGCAGCTTGTATTGGTCGAGCAATCAGCCCCAGCATTTT,CASSLYWSSNQPQHF
TRBV28,TRBJ1-5,TRBD1,NA,TGTGCCAGCATCCCCGGCGGGACAGTCAATCAGCCCCAGCATTTT,CASIPGGTVNQPQHF
TRBV7-3,TRBJ2-1,TRBD2,once,TGTGCCAGCAGCCGCGGGGGGCTGGGACTCGAGCAGTTCTTC,CASSRGGLGLEQFF
TRBV11-1,TRBJ2-7,TRBD1,NA,TGTGCCAGCAGCTTACCCGGGACAGCCTCCTACGAGCAGTACTTC,CASSLPGTASYEQYF
TRBV11-2,TRBJ2-1,TRBD2,NA,TGTGCCAGCAGCGCGGGGACTAGCGGGGACGTTTTGTTCTTC,CASSAGTSGDVLFF
TRBV3-1/TRBV3-2,TRBJ1-4,NA,NA,TGTGCCAGCAGCCAAGTTGTGTCGGTTGGGGAAAAACTGTTTTTT,CASSQVVSVGEKLFF
TRBV7-6,TRBJ1-2,TRBD1,NA,TGTGCCAGCAGCCCTACGATCGCGGGACAGGGGGCGCGGTCTAACTATGGCTACACCTTC,CASSPTIAGQGARSNYGYTF
TRBV6-5,TRBJ2-1,TRBD2,NA,TGTGCCAGCAGGGGAACAGCGGGGCGGTACAATGAGCAGTTCTTC,CASRGTAGRYNEQFF
TRBV30,TRBJ1-6,NA,NA,TGTGCCGGCCGACAGGAATATAATTCACCCCTCCACTTT,CAGRQEYNSPLHF
TRBV5-8,TRBJ1-5,NA,NA,TGTGCCAGCTGCTGGGGCGGGGGGCCCCAGCATTTT,CASCWGGGPQHF
TRBV5-1,TRBJ1-2,NA,NA,TGCGCCAGCAGCTCTGGCAGGCCCTATGGCTACACCTTC,CASSSGRPYGYTF
TRBV7-2,TRBJ2-4,NA,NA,TGTGCCAGCAGCTTAAACAGGGAGGGCATTCAGTACTTC,CASSLNREGIQYF
TRBV7-2,TRBJ2-7,TRBD1,NA,TGTGCCAGCAGCTTAGCCCCGGGACAGGGCGGTTACGAGCAGTACTTC,CASSLAPGQGGYEQYF
TRBV19,TRBJ2-2,NA,NA,TGTGCCAGTAACATCAACGCCCAGGGGAGCACCGGGGAGCTGTTTTTT,CASNINAQGSTGELFF
TRBV27,TRBJ1-5,TRBD1,NA,TGTGCCAGCAGTCGGACAGGGATTAGCAATCAGCCCCAGCATTTT,CASSRTGISNQPQHF
TRBV14,TRBJ1-2,TRBD1,few,TGTGCCAGCAGCCGGACGGGACAGGGTGAAGGTGGCTACACCTTC,CASSRTGQGEGGYTF
TRBV5-4,TRBJ2-1,NA,NA,TGTGCCAGCAGCCTGGCCGGGACCATCTCCTACAATGAGCAGTTCTTC,CASSLAGTISYNEQFF
TRBV19,TRBJ1-1,TRBD1,NA,TGTGCCAGTAGTAAAGGGACAGGGGGGGTTGACACTGAAGCTTTCTTT,CASSKGTGGVDTEAFF
TRBV25-1,TRBJ2-3,NA,NA,TGTGCCAGCTCGAACGGAGGGACAGACGCTAGCACAGATACGCAGTATTTT,CASSNGGTDASTDTQYF
TRBV7-9,TRBJ1-2,NA,NA,TGTGCCAGCAGGATAAACTATGGCTACACCTTC,CASRINYGYTF
TRBV2,TRBJ2-1,NA,NA,TGTGCCAGCAGAATTGTGCACGGGGAGCAGTTCTTC,CASRIVHGEQFF
TRBV30,TRBJ1-6,NA,few,TGTGCCTGGAGTAAGCTTTCCCGGGGTTCACCCCTCCACTTT,CAWSKLSRGSPLHF
TRBV3-1/TRBV3-2,TRBJ2-7,NA,NA,TGTGCCAGCCGGGACGGAAGCGAGCAGTACTTC,CASRDGSEQYF
TRBV5-1,TRBJ1-6,TRBD1,NA,TGCGCCAGCAGCGGGGGACAGGGAACAGATTCACCCCTCCACTTT,CASSGGQGTDSPLHF
TRBV9,TRBJ1-1,NA,NA,TGTGCCAGCAGCGGTCCAAGGGCCGGGTGGACTGAAGCTTTCTTT,CASSGPRAGWTEAFF
TRBV21-1,TRBJ2-5,NA,NA,TGTGCCAGCAGCTGGGCCTCTTGGGGAGAGACCCAGTACTTC,CASSWASWGETQYF
TRBV27,TRBJ1-5,TRBD1,NA,TGTGCCAGCAGGACGGGACAGGGTGCCAATCAGCCCCAGCATTTT,CASRTGQGANQPQHF
TRBV27,TRBJ2-1,NA,NA,TGTGCCAGCAGTTCGCAACTAACAGGGAGCTCCTACAATGAGCAGTTCTTC,CASSSQLTGSSYNEQFF
TRBV5-1,TRBJ2-3,NA,NA,TGCGCCAGCAGCTACAGGGTCGGGGGCACAGATACGCAGTATTTT,CASSYRVGGTDTQYF
TRBV5-1,TRBJ2-7,NA,NA,TGCGCCAGCAGCTCCGGAGCCTACGAGCAGTACTTC,CASSSGAYEQYF
TRBV15,TRBJ2-5,NA,NA,TGTGCCACCAGCAGAGGGGGGCGGGACAGCCAAGAGACCCAGTACTTC,CATSRGGRDSQETQYF
TRBV4-3,TRBJ2-1,NA,NA,TGCGCCAGCAGCCAAACTACTACTCGTCAATCGGGGAGTGGGGACAATGAGCAGTTCTTC,CASSQTTTRQSGSGDNEQFF
TRBV29-1,TRBJ1-5,NA,once,TGCAGCGCTGCCGACACGAATCAGCCCCAGCATTTT,CSAADTNQPQHF
TRBV5-1,TRBJ2-3,TRBD2,NA,TGCGCCAGCAGCTTGGAGGCTAGCGGGGGGGCAGGAGATACGCAGTATTTT,CASSLEASGGAGDTQYF
TRBV19,TRBJ1-1,TRBD1,NA,TGTGCCAGTCGGAGACAGGGGAACTTGAGGACTGAAGCTTTCTTT,CASRRQGNLRTEAFF